What follows is one T cell receptor (beta chain) and its context. Its antigen remains undetermined. No qualities accompany the bases; no much larger clone lies one base away. According to the germline V gene, CDR1 reads SGDLS and CDR2 reads YYNGEE. Including the terminal cysteine and phenylalanine, the CDR3 comprises 14 residues. Solely the CDR3 DNA is kept, with 42 bases framed from the first base. V and J are trimmed by 4 bases and 9 bases, and the gene matches miss 8 bases of the junction. These data come from a study of shared clonotypes between healthy human individuals (dated by TCRdb to about 2020). Regarding the complete study: The cohort included a few men and a couple of women between 18 and 49 years of age. Per donor, three plates each were used for CD4 naive and CD4 memory, two for CD8 naive, and one for CD8 memory. Different laboratories and diverse techniques were used to prepare libraries and sequence TCR repertoires, to increase sequencing depth and limit assay-specific biases. Blood TCR repertoires of a handful of healthy adults were deeply sequenced to estimate repertoire size and the extent of clonotype sharing between individuals. Leukapheresis yielded between about 0.85 and 10 billion PBMCs per donor. Study-level results and caveats: Larger estimated clonotype richness was generally found for naive subsets than for memory subsets. Incomplete sequencing was indicated by rarefaction of sorted-subset datasets, despite the large sequencing depth. Sharing across several donors was observed for approximately 5% of naive CD4, less than 4% of naive CD8, about 2.3% of memory CD4, and about 0.4% of memory CD8 clonotypes. Pairwise subsampling indicated that sequencing depth was expected to affect the degree of clonotype sharing among donors. Compared with non-shared clonotypes, the clonotypes found in all four sorted-subset donors had higher generation probabilities. Only blood was sampled, and tissue TCR repertoires likely differ from those in blood. The small number of donors limited the genetic and exposure-history diversity represented.

Using the deep immunoSEQ assay, TCR CDR3 regions were amplified from genomic DNA by multiplex PCR. Extracted genomic DNA from each cell subset was distributed evenly across all wells of several immunoSEQ 96-well plates, and each plate was treated as a replicate. For sorted subsets, 200 to 250 ng genomic DNA, equal to 30,000 to 35,000 T cell genomes, was loaded into each replicate PCR. The purified libraries were quantified using a Qubit 3.0 fluorometer, sized with a Bioanalyzer 2100, and then quantified again using the KAPA Library Quantification kit. Every immunoSEQ 96-well plate was sequenced on a separate single-read 150-cycle Illumina NextSeq 550 flow cell. As for how the authors treated the data: The immunoSEQ output contained only junctional sequences without quality scores, so filtering could not match that applied to full-length reads. Sequences were annotated with PyIR, a Python wrapper for IgBLAST v1.9, using IMGT germline references to assign V/J genes and CDR3. Reads with weak V/J assignments (E-value above 1e-6), missing CDR3, stop codons, out-of-frame junctions, or ambiguous translated residues were removed. V3J clonotypes were defined as sequences sharing an identical inferred V gene, J gene, and CDR3 amino acid sequence. Percentage overlap between repertoires was computed as shared unique clonotypes divided by the size of the smaller repertoire. Richness of each repertoire was evaluated using RTK rarefaction, the Chao1 estimator, and Recon v2.1 estimates of unobserved clonotypes. Generation probabilities for all TCRbeta clonotypes obtained by the gDNA method from a few donors were computed using OLGA. The source is immuneACCESS, and TCRdb retained only in-frame sequences with V and J called. Part of the clones is not carried over; for the studies checked, unresolved V genes explain less than half of this, and the remainder is unexplained. V, J and clone size reflect that table, while D and trimming were determined from the DNA. The sample table lists more than 850,000 clones, around 78% of them with a count of one. The biggest ten clones account for around 0.47% of the sample.

Donors were healthy HIV-negative adults with no recently reported acute infections or vaccinations. Every donor was a Caucasian adult living in Nashville, Tennessee, USA. Magnetic negative selection was used to enrich CD4+ T cells, after which naive cells were positively selected on CD45RA and the negative fraction became the memory subset. Blood was collected by leukapheresis, and PBMCs were isolated by Ficoll-Histopaque density gradient centrifugation and then cryopreserved in liquid nitrogen vapor phase. Analytical flow cytometry was used to check the purity and quantity of every magnetically sorted T cell population. From each sorted fraction, genomic DNA was isolated and quantified by UV absorbance on a Nanodrop 2000c.

Recombination linked TRBV9 to TRBJ2-1; TRBD2 fits 9 bases in the junction. The TCR originated in a man between 18 and 29 years old in good health. Some clones in this sample may be carry-over from other donors' samples. Material: memory CD4+ T cells from PBMCs. According to the study, the label for this sample's cell subset or site signals: CD45RA-negative fraction. The CDR3 here reads CASSPTVTSGEQFF. Read as DNA, the sequence is TGTGCCAGCAGCCCAACAGTGACTAGCGGTGAGCAGTTCTTC.